The TCR beta chain described here comes from a study of cytomegalovirus exposure and HLA in healthy donors. V lost 7 bases, J lost 7 bases, and 13 bases lay in between. This CDR3 spans 13 amino acids. CDR1 LNHDA and CDR2 SQIVND come from the germline V gene (reference sequence). Overall study results and limits: Likely technical artifact: a cluster of highly shared sequence variants. A list of roughly 160 TCR beta chains associated with cytomegalovirus was given. Productive status was seen about 90% or about 30% of the time for most TCR beta V segments in an earlier analysis. The majority of CMV-associated TCR beta chains were reported as apparently HLA-restricted in a later analysis.

This clone showed up just a few times. Its antigen is as yet unknown. Primers for the PCR totalled 60 Vbeta and 13 Jbeta. Produced via immunoSEQ multiplex PCR; TCRdb's table is partial and in-frame only. Of around 180,000 clones detected, roughly 80% appear once; the ten largest clones hold 2.4%. The chain is built from TRBV19 and TRBJ1-4; maybe TRBD1 (6 bases). Material: PBMCs. This TCR was recovered from a male donor in good health and CMV-seronegative. CDR3: CASKWQGGEKLFF. Written as DNA, the CDR3 is TGTGCCAGTAAGTGGCAAGGGGGTGAAAAACTGTTTTTT.